What follows is one T cell receptor beta chain and its context. Its antigen remains unidentified. Use of 60 Vbeta and 13 Jbeta primers characterized the PCR. Clones were read by immunoSEQ multiplex PCR, and TCRdb kept only the in-frame ones, dropping some. The sample records approximately 130,000 clones, about 80% being singletons. This sample is drawn from a study of cytomegalovirus exposure and HLA in healthy donors. About the study: Most genotyped donors, 75% to 85% of about 400, had Caucasian-associated genetic ancestry. Study-wide points: Clonal expansion was found to be greater in HLA-associated TCR beta chains than in equally common others in a later analysis.

The CDR3 sequence is 16 residues long. The germline gives CDR1 MNHEY, CDR2 SMNVEV (reference sequence). The V gene lost 6 bases and the J gene lost 0 bases, with 17 bases spanning the gap. The source is a woman in her thirties or forties in good health and CMV-seronegative. The chain employs TRBV27 and TRBJ1-1; D is possibly TRBD1 (5 bases). Material: PBMCs. As DNA, the CDR3 is TGTGCCAGCAGCCCTTCTCGGGGGGACTTGAACACTGAAGCTTTCTTT. Translation: CASSPSRGDLNTEAFF.